What follows are 27 T cell receptor beta chains derived from one specimen sequenced in a study of cytomegalovirus exposure and HLA in healthy donors. Researchers ran the PCR with 60 Vbeta and 13 Jbeta primers. TCRdb keeps only in-frame clones here, not all; method: immunoSEQ multiplex PCR. The repertoire consists of 120,000 or so clones, with around three quarters occurring once and the leading ten covering 1.2%. Sequenced: PBMCs. Source of these receptors: a female donor in good health and CMV-seronegative.

This clone appeared once. The V gene is TRBV29-1, the J gene TRBJ2-1, with TRBD1 matching 11 bases. CDR3 length: 12 residues. The germline V gene has CDR1 SQVTM and CDR2 ANQGSEA. V lost 7 bases to trimming and J lost 9 bases; unmatched junction nucleotides: 5. The CDR3 DNA follows: TGCAGCGGTGGACAGGGGGCCGGTGAGCAGTTCTTC. Translation: CSGGQGAGEQFF.

The chain carries TRBV7-6 and TRBJ1-2; 8 bases fit TRBD1. The length of the CDR3 is 15 residues. Germline values: CDR1 SGHVS, CDR2 FNYEAQ. V lost 5 bases and J lost 8; bases outside the gene matches: 13. CDR3 in DNA: TGTGCCAGCAGCCACGCTCGGGGCAGGGGGCAAGGCTACACCTTC. This translates into CASSHARGRGQGYTF.

The chain links TRBV13 to TRBJ2-5, with D maybe TRBD1 (6 bases). The J call is uncertain, as TRBJ2-7 better fits the DNA end. Germline V gene lookup returns CDR1 PRHDT and CDR2 FYEKMQ (reference sequence). The CDR3 has 19 amino acids. Here the CDR3 reads CASSRSSIYPTGSSYEQYF. DNA of the CDR3: TGTGCCAGCAGCCGTTCGTCCATCTATCCGACAGGTAGCTCCTACGAGCAGTACTTC.

The rearrangement links TRBV30 to TRBJ2-1, with 11 bases aligning to TRBD1. CDR3 length: 18 amino acids. V lost 4 bases, J lost 6 bases, and 17 bases stayed unmatched. Germline values: CDR1 GTSNPN, CDR2 SVGIG (reference sequence). CDR3 nucleotides: TGTGCCTGGAAAGGACAGGGGGCGCTCCCAGGCGGGCTCAATGAGCAGTTCTTC. Protein sequence: CAWKGQGALPGGLNEQFF. The variable domain in full, with the rest retrieved from reference TRBV30 and TRBJ2-1, is SQTIHQWPATLVQPVGSPLSLECTVEGTSNPNLYWYRQAAGRGLQLLFYSVGIGQISSEVPQNLSASRPQDRQFILSSKKLLLSDSGFYLCAWKGQGALPGGLNEQFFGPGTRLTVL.

The chain combines TRBV18 with TRBJ2-7; 8 nucleotides agree with TRBD1. After removal of 4 bases from V and 2 bases from J, the junction contained 1 base not matched to a gene. The CDR3 has 13 residues. Germline V gene sequence: CDR1 KGHSH, CDR2 LQKENI. CDR3 loop: CASSQGQAYEQYF. For the CDR3, the DNA is TGTGCCAGCTCACAGGGACAGGCCTACGAGCAGTACTTC.

This clone has a single count. CDR3 DNA: TGTGCCAGCAGCTTAGGTGGGACTAGCGGTCGATACTTC. This encodes CASSLGGTSGRYF. The genes are TRBV7-6 and TRBJ2-7; 11 bases are shared with TRBD2. J lost 13 bases, V lost 1 base, and 6 bases had no gene match. Germline V gene data show CDR1 as SGHVS and CDR2 as FNYEAQ. The CDR3 has 13 amino acids.

This clone was detected only once. The chain is built from TRBV7-2 and TRBJ1-5; D is unresolved. The CDR3 is 16 residues long. V lost 1 base, J lost 6 bases, and 16 bases lay in between. CDR1 and CDR2 (germline): SGHTA, FQGNSA. CDR3 coding DNA: TGTGCCAGCAGCTTAGGGAGGCTTAACGAGGGTCAGCCCCAGCATTTT. As protein: CASSLGRLNEGQPQHF.

The V and J genes are TRBV7-2 and TRBJ2-5; 10 bases map to TRBD2. The trim removed 2 bases at V and 1 base at J, leaving 7 bases unmatched. CDR1 is SGHTA and CDR2 is FQGNSA in the germline V gene. The CDR3 totals 17 residues. The CDR3 reads CASSLRGSGGPQETQYF. In DNA form, the CDR3 reads TGTGCCAGCAGCTTAAGGGGTAGCGGGGGGCCCCAAGAGACCCAGTACTTC.

The chain couples TRBV25-1 to TRBJ2-1, with TRBD2 matching 7 bases. J gave up 3 bases and V 5 bases, and 10 bases lay outside the gene matches. This CDR3 region has 16 residues. CDR1 is MGHDK and CDR2 is SYGVNS in the germline V gene. The CDR3 reads CASSNLAGARYNEQFF. In nucleotides, the CDR3 is TGTGCCAGCAGTAACTTGGCGGGAGCTCGCTACAATGAGCAGTTCTTC.

The rearrangement uses TRBV19 and TRBJ2-1; TRBD1 matches at 7 bases. In germline, CDR1 is LNHDA, CDR2 SQIVND (reference sequence). J lost 9 bases, V lost 6 bases, and 11 bases had no gene match. This CDR3 comprises 14 residues. CDR3 in amino acids: CASSPLTGTGEQFF. The CDR3 region has the DNA TGTGCCAGTAGCCCCTTGACAGGGACGGGTGAGCAGTTCTTC.

J is TRBJ2-5 and V is TRBV28, with 8 bases identical to TRBD1. CDR1 and CDR2 (germline): MDHEN, SYDVKM. The trim removed 3 bases at V and 2 bases at J, leaving 8 bases unmatched. The CDR3 is 16 residues long. The chain's CDR3 is CASSFFGQGSQETQYF. CDR3 sequence (DNA): TGTGCCAGCAGTTTCTTCGGACAGGGATCTCAAGAGACCCAGTACTTC.

The chain employs TRBV2 and TRBJ1-5; D is perhaps TRBD1 (5 bases). V lost 3 bases, J lost 6 bases, and 9 bases lay in between. The CDR3 runs to 13 residues. Germline-derived CDR1 and CDR2 are SNHLY and FYNNEI. CDR3 sequence reads: CASSEGRGQPQHF. CDR3 nucleotide sequence: TGTGCCAGCAGTGAGGGGAGGGGTCAGCCCCAGCATTTT.

This clone was observed a handful of times. The J gene is TRBJ2-4, the V gene TRBV7-3; D unclear. This CDR3 region has 13 residues. The germline CDR1 and CDR2 sequences are SGHTA and FQGTGA. The germline V and J ends were trimmed by 2 bases and 6 bases, with 8 bases remaining between them. The CDR3 nucleotides are TGTGCCAGCAGCTTAGGTCCAGGAAACATTCAGTACTTC. Translated: CASSLGPGNIQYF. Using reference TRBV7-3 and TRBJ2-4 for the parts outside the CDR3, the full variable domain is GAGVSQTPSNKVTEKGKYVELRCDPISGHTALYWYRQSLGQGPEFLIYFQGTGAADDSGLPNDRFFAVRPEGSVSTLKIQRTERGDSAVYLCASSLGPGNIQYFGAGTRLSVL.

V and J are TRBV6-1 and TRBJ1-6; D may be TRBD1 (6 bases). The CDR3 loop spans 17 amino acids. Germline-derived CDR1 and CDR2 are MNHNS and SASEGT. V dropped 2 bases and J dropped 7 bases, with 18 bases sitting between them. Written as DNA, the CDR3 is TGTGCCAGCAGTGAAAGGGGGGGGGCAAATGGGAATTCACCCCTCCACTTT. This encodes CASSERGGANGNSPLHF.

This chain connects TRBV7-5 to TRBJ2-4; the D segment call TRBD2 is taken from the table without a DNA check. TRBV7-5 is recorded as a pseudogene. The length of the CDR3 is 16 residues. The CDR3 DNA sequence: TGTGCCAGAAGCTTAAACTCCGGGACTAGCAGTCACATTCAGTACTTC. Protein sequence: CARSLNSGTSSHIQYF.

The V call is TRBV18, the J call TRBJ2-5, with unresolved D. CDR3 size: 15 residues. Trimming removed 0 bases from V and 4 bases from J, with 12 bases in between. Germline CDR1 is KGHSH and CDR2 is LQKENI. The CDR3: CASSPPLGPAETQYF. CDR3 bases: TGTGCCAGCTCACCACCGTTGGGCCCTGCAGAGACCCAGTACTTC. Combining the CDR3 with reference TRBV18 and TRBJ2-5 gives the whole variable domain NAGVMQNPRHLVRRRGQEARLRCSPMKGHSHVYWYRQLPEEGLKFMVYLQKENIIDESGMPKERFSAEFPKEGPSILRIQQVVRGDSAAYFCASSPPLGPAETQYFGPGTRLLVL.

This clone was detected a few times. V and J are TRBV7-9 and TRBJ1-1, with D perhaps matching TRBD1 (6 bases). The germline gives CDR1 SEHNR, CDR2 FQNEAQ (reference sequence). The CDR3 has 12 amino acids. V lost 7 bases, J lost 1 base, and 7 bases lay in between. CDR3 DNA: TGTGCCAGCACGGACAGGAACACTGAAGCTTTCTTT. This translates into CASTDRNTEAFF.

This sequence joins TRBV28 and TRBJ2-7, with 7 bases identical to TRBD1. V lost 6 bases, J lost 3 bases, and 8 bases stayed unmatched. The CDR3 covers 14 residues. Germline lookup yields CDR1 MDHEN and CDR2 SYDVKM. This CDR3 reads CASRPTGEGYEQYF. The CDR3 bases are TGTGCCAGCAGACCCACAGGGGAAGGCTACGAGCAGTACTTC.

With respect to this clone: The junction differs from germline at one of its ends, possibly a read error. The chain has TRBV7-9 and TRBJ1-4; 8 positions agree with TRBD1. The germline V gene encodes CDR1 SEHNR and CDR2 FQNEAQ (reference sequence). The CDR3 loop spans 16 amino acids. In DNA form, the CDR3 reads TGTTCCAGCAGCTTAGCAACAGGGGGGGATTCCGAAAAACTGTTTTTT. This gives the protein CSSSLATGGDSEKLFF.

J is TRBJ2-1 and V is TRBV29-1, with 7 bases that match TRBD1. From germline, CDR1 is SQVTM and CDR2 ANQGSEA. This CDR3 has 15 residues. V was clipped by 3 bases and J by 0 bases; unmatched bases: 5. CDR3 nucleotide sequence: TGCAGCGTTGAGCAGGGGGAGAGCTCCTACAATGAGCAGTTCTTC. Translated, it gives CSVEQGESSYNEQFF.

The chain recombines TRBV19 with TRBJ2-3, with 8 bases identical to TRBD1. Germline V gene sequence: CDR1 LNHDA, CDR2 SQIVND (reference sequence). This CDR3 is built from 14 residues. With 8 bases clipped from V and 3 bases from J, the junction kept 7 bases outside the gene matches. The CDR3 DNA is TGTGCCAGTGGGTGGACAGGGCTGACAGATACGCAGTATTTT. Protein: CASGWTGLTDTQYF.

The chain joins TRBV9 to TRBJ2-3; D perhaps matches TRBD2 (5 bases). CDR3 length: 14 amino acids. V was trimmed by 0 bases and J by 5 bases, leaving 10 bases between them. Germline V CDR1 and CDR2: SGDLS, YYNGEE. This CDR3 is CASSVGGSVDTQYF. CDR3 nucleotides: TGTGCCAGCAGCGTAGGGGGTAGCGTAGATACGCAGTATTTT.

CDR3: CASTGVHEQFF. The CDR3 region has the DNA TGTGCCAGCACGGGGGTGCATGAGCAGTTCTTC. The V gene is TRBV25-1, the J gene TRBJ2-1, with D possibly being TRBD2 (6 bases). Germline-derived CDR1 and CDR2 are MGHDK and SYGVNS. V lost 7 bases, J lost 8 bases, and 9 bases lay in between. CDR3 length: 11 amino acids. Combining the CDR3 with reference TRBV25-1 and TRBJ2-1 gives the whole variable domain EADIYQTPRYLVIGTGKKITLECSQTMGHDKMYWYQQDPGMELHLIHYSYGVNSTEKGDLSSESTVSRIRTEHFPLTLESARPSHTSQYLCASTGVHEQFFGPGTRLTVL.

This chain joins TRBV5-1 and TRBJ1-1, with 8 bases lining up with TRBD1. The V gene's germline CDR1 is SGHRS and CDR2 YFSETQ. This CDR3 comprises 16 residues. After removal of 4 bases from V and 5 bases from J, the junction contained 13 bases not matched to a gene. CDR3 region: CASSRTTGQGGTEAFF. CDR3 nucleotide sequence: TGCGCCAGCAGCCGAACAACCGGACAGGGTGGAACTGAAGCTTTCTTT.

The J gene is TRBJ2-7, the V gene TRBV5-4; 8 bases match TRBD2. After removal of 0 bases from V and 5 bases from J, the junction contained 7 bases not matched to a gene. The CDR3 extends over 15 amino acids. Germline loops: CDR1 SGHNT, CDR2 YYREEE (reference sequence). The chain's CDR3 is CASSLGREGWNEQYF. The CDR3 DNA follows: TGTGCCAGCAGCTTGGGACGGGAGGGTTGGAACGAGCAGTACTTC.

The genes are TRBV6-1 and TRBJ1-2, with 7 bases identical to TRBD1. Unmatched junction bases numbered 12, after V lost 3 bases and J lost 8 bases. Germline CDR1 and CDR2: MNHNS and SASEGT. The CDR3 sequence is 15 residues long. CDR3 in DNA: TGTGCCAGCAGTGAGATTCGACAGGGTAATGGGGGCTACACCTTC. Encoded protein: CASSEIRQGNGGYTF.

V and J are TRBV11-2 and TRBJ1-2, with 7 bases matching TRBD1. Trimming cost V 3 bases and J 4 bases; bases outside gene matches: 8. The length of the CDR3 is 15 residues. Germline V lookup: CDR1 SGHAT, CDR2 FQNNGV. For the CDR3, the DNA is TGTGCCAGCAGCTTGGAAGGGGACAGCCTCTATGGCTACACCTTC. Translation gives CASSLEGDSLYGYTF.